Presented here are 25 T cell receptor beta chains from one specimen sequenced in a study of T-cell reconstitution after alpha-beta-depleted transplantation in children. TCRbeta library preparation incorporated unique molecular identifiers. TCRdb itself ran the PCR reads through MiXCR, one entry per CDR3 protein. Among more than 500,000 distinct CDR3 sequences listed, 10% to 12% were seen once. This specimen was PBMCs, mostly from graft donor cells, taken 180 days after TCRalphabeta/CD19-depleted stem cell transplant. These receptors originate from a female patient aged 2 to 10 who had a stem cell transplant for aplastic anemia, so the T cells may come from the graft donor.

At least ten counts were recorded for this clonotype. The chain has TRBV29-1 and TRBJ2-1; the match to TRBD2 covers 7 bases. Germline CDR1 reads SQVTM; CDR2 reads ANQGSEA. The CDR3 loop spans 16 amino acids. After removal of 1 base from V and 3 bases from J, the junction contained 9 bases not matched to a gene. The DNA of the CDR3 is TGCAGCGTTGAAGTTGGGAGCGGGAAGCACTACAATGAGCAGTTCTTC. It yields the protein CSVEVGSGKHYNEQFF.

There are a few counts of this clonotype. This sequence joins TRBV11-1 and TRBJ2-5; 8 bases match TRBD1. J gave up 3 bases and V 3 bases, and 6 bases lay outside the gene matches. The germline V gene has CDR1 SGHAT and CDR2 FQDESV (reference sequence). This CDR3 is 15 amino acids long. CDR3 residues: CASSLGQALEETQYF. Written as DNA, the CDR3 is TGTGCCAGCAGCTTGGGACAGGCATTAGAAGAGACCCAGTACTTC. Drawing the rest from reference TRBV11-1 and TRBJ2-5, the complete variable domain is EAEVAQSPRYKITEKSQAVAFWCDPISGHATLYWYRQILGQGPELLVQFQDESVVDDSQLPKDRFSAERLKGVDSTLKIQPAELGDSAMYLCASSLGQALEETQYFGPGTRLLVL.

Worth noting for this clonotype: A much more abundant neighbour one base away suggests this may be a read error. The chain recombines TRBV12-3 or TRBV12-4 with TRBJ2-5; a possible D gene is TRBD1 (6 bases). Trimming shortened V by 6 bases and J by 5 bases, and 19 bases separated the two germline ends. The CDR3 is made up of 15 amino acids. The CDR3 region is CASRTTGPLHETQYF. The CDR3, as DNA: TGTGCCAGCAGGACAACAGGGCCCCTCCATGAGACCCAGTACTTC.

This clonotype was detected many times. V and J are TRBV3-1 and TRBJ2-1, with D maybe TRBD2 (7 bases). Germline assignment: CDR1 LGHDT and CDR2 YNNKEL (reference sequence). V lost 5 bases and J 3 bases, leaving 17 bases between the germline ends. The CDR3 spans 16 residues. DNA for the CDR3: TGTGCCAGCAGCTATCTCGGGGGGCCGGGCTACAATGAGCAGTTCTTC. It is translated as CASSYLGGPGYNEQFF.

The chain employs TRBV11-2 and TRBJ2-3, with 11 bases that match TRBD1. The CDR3 runs 19 residues. The germline V gene has CDR1 SGHAT and CDR2 FQNNGV. The J segment lost 1 base and the V segment lost 2 bases, leaving 11 bases of the junction unmatched. CDR3 DNA: TGTGCCAGCAGCTTAAACGTTCGTAGGACAGGGGGCCGCACAGATACGCAGTATTTT. This encodes CASSLNVRRTGGRTDTQYF.

The chain combines TRBV7-2 with TRBJ1-6; D is unclear. Trimming removed 5 bases at V and 10 bases at J, with 12 bases between. Germline lookup yields CDR1 SGHTA and CDR2 FQGNSA. CDR3 length: 13 residues. The CDR3 region has the DNA TGTGCCAGCAGCCCGAAGATGTACTCACCCCTCCACTTT. Amino acids: CASSPKMYSPLHF.

The chain is built from TRBV5-1 and TRBJ2-2; 16 bases line up with TRBD2. This CDR3 comprises 19 residues. Germline-derived CDR1 and CDR2 are SGHRS and YFSETQ. V lost 2 bases, J lost 2 bases, and 6 bases stayed unmatched. The CDR3 sequence: CASSFGTSGRAENTGELFF. In DNA form, the CDR3 reads TGCGCCAGCAGCTTCGGGACTAGCGGGAGGGCCGAAAACACCGGGGAGCTGTTTTTT.

V usage is TRBV20-1 and J usage is TRBJ2-5; 8 positions match TRBD1. Trimming removed 5 bases from V and 4 bases from J; junction bases left unmatched: 3. This CDR3 contains 12 residues. Looked up from germline, CDR1 is DFQATT and CDR2 is SNEGSKA (reference sequence). The DNA of the CDR3 is TGCAGTGCTTCAGACAGGGGAGAGACCCAGTACTTC. Its protein is CSASDRGETQYF.

In this sample, this clonotype turned up a few times. J is TRBJ2-7 and V is TRBV7-8; no firm D call. V was clipped by 2 bases and J by 2 bases, with 7 bases between them. Looked up from germline, CDR1 is SGHVS and CDR2 is FQNEAQ. The length of the CDR3 is 13 residues. CDR3 amino acids: CASSLNGPYEQYV. In nucleotides, the CDR3 is TGTGCCAGCAGCTTAAATGGTCCCTACGAGCAGTACGTC.

There are a few counts of this clonotype. The chain joins TRBV4-3 to TRBJ1-2; 10 positions match TRBD1. CDR1 LGHNA and CDR2 YSLEER come from the germline V gene. Unmatched junction bases numbered 6, after V lost 1 base and J lost 7 bases. This CDR3 has 15 amino acids. The CDR3 spells CASSQVTTGGRGYTF. The CDR3 nucleotides are TGCGCCAGCAGCCAAGTAACGACAGGGGGCCGTGGCTACACCTTC.

In its sample, this clonotype was seen many times. The rearrangement uses TRBV7-9 and TRBJ1-1; D is unresolved. Germline loops: CDR1 SEHNR, CDR2 FQNEAQ (reference sequence). Trimming removed 5 bases from V and 0 bases from J, with 13 bases in between. The CDR3 is 15 residues long. This CDR3 is CASSPVAAVNTEAFF. The DNA of the CDR3 is TGTGCCAGCAGCCCAGTGGCAGCCGTGAACACTGAAGCTTTCTTT.

This clonotype occurred a few times. V gene TRBV11-3 combines with J gene TRBJ2-1, with 7 nucleotides matching TRBD2. This CDR3 has 17 residues. The germline gives CDR1 SGHNT, CDR2 YENEEA. J gave up 0 bases and V 0 bases, and 5 bases lay outside the gene matches. Here the CDR3 reads CASSLEDSGSSYNEQFF. CDR3 nucleotides: TGTGCCAGCAGCTTAGAGGATAGCGGGTCCTCCTACAATGAGCAGTTCTTC.

The gene calls are TRBV28 and TRBJ2-1; 10 nucleotides match TRBD2. The V gene's germline CDR1 is MDHEN and CDR2 SYDVKM. The length of the CDR3 is 14 residues. Unmatched junction bases numbered 3, after V lost 6 bases and J lost 4 bases. CDR3 in amino acids: CASRLAGTYNEQFF. For the CDR3, the DNA is TGTGCCAGCAGACTAGCGGGGACGTACAATGAGCAGTTCTTC.

This clonotype has a handful of counts. The V and J genes are TRBV11-2 and TRBJ2-7; 9 bases match TRBD1. The CDR3 covers 17 residues. The germline gives CDR1 SGHAT, CDR2 FQNNGV. V lost 4 bases and J lost 0; bases outside the gene matches: 10. The CDR3 sequence: CASSSILRDRDSYEQYF. The CDR3 nucleotides are TGTGCCAGCAGCTCAATCTTAAGGGACAGGGACTCCTACGAGCAGTACTTC.

This clonotype has at least ten counts. V is TRBV7-9 and J is TRBJ1-1, with unresolved D. Germline CDR1 reads SEHNR; CDR2 reads FQNEAQ (reference sequence). This CDR3 has 13 residues. The V and J ends lost 1 base and 1 base respectively, with 4 bases between them. CDR3 nucleotides: TGTGCCAGCAGCTTAGACACGAACACTGAAGCTTTCTTT. Protein product: CASSLDTNTEAFF.

This clonotype was seen more than once but under ten times. The V gene is TRBV28, the J gene TRBJ2-7, with D perhaps matching TRBD1 (6 bases). Trimming took off 7 bases at V and 5 bases at J, with 12 bases between the two ends. The germline CDR1 and CDR2 sequences are MDHEN and SYDVKM. The CDR3 contains 12 residues. The CDR3 nucleotides read TGTGCCAGCACGACAGGCAGCCACGAGCAGTACTTC. Its translation is CASTTGSHEQYF.

This clonotype was detected only a few times. V usage is TRBV20-1 and J usage is TRBJ1-4, with 7 bases lining up with TRBD1. Unmatched junction bases numbered 8, after V lost 3 bases and J lost 4 bases. This CDR3 region has 15 residues. Germline lookup yields CDR1 DFQATT and CDR2 SNEGSKA (reference sequence). DNA of the CDR3: TGCAGTGCTAGTCGACTCGGGACAGTTAATGAAAAACTGTTTTTT. This encodes CSASRLGTVNEKLFF.

This clonotype occurred many times. J is TRBJ2-1 and V is TRBV3-1; D ambiguous. Germline loops: CDR1 LGHDT, CDR2 YNNKEL (reference sequence). The CDR3 extends over 13 amino acids. V was shortened by 1 base and J by 10 bases, with 11 bases between the two germline ends. CDR3 in amino acids: CASSQGVRVEQFF. The CDR3 DNA reads TGTGCCAGCAGCCAAGGTGTCCGGGTCGAGCAGTTCTTC.

This chain joins TRBV6-1 and TRBJ2-3, with unresolved D. V lost 1 base to trimming and J lost 4 bases, with 6 bases between them. The CDR3 is 13 residues long. Germline assignment: CDR1 MNHNS and CDR2 SASEGT. In nucleotides, the CDR3 is TGTGCCAGCAGTGAAGGGAGAGCAGATACGCAGTATTTT. Its translation is CASSEGRADTQYF.

This clonotype was seen only a few times. This chain joins TRBV27 and TRBJ1-3; D gene ambiguous. V lost 9 bases and J lost 7, with 16 bases in between. Germline V gene data show CDR1 as MNHEY and CDR2 as SMNVEV (reference sequence). CDR3 size: 13 residues. The CDR3 nucleotides are TGTGCCAGTTTCGACCATCGAGGGAACACCATATATTTT. This encodes CASFDHRGNTIYF.

The chain joins TRBV5-1 to TRBJ1-1; no clear D gene. V was shortened by 4 bases and J by 1 base, with 11 bases between the two germline ends. In germline, CDR1 is SGHRS, CDR2 YFSETQ. The CDR3 is 14 residues long. The CDR3 bases are TGCGCCAGCAGCCCCGGGTATGGGAACACTGAAGCTTTCTTT. Its translation is CASSPGYGNTEAFF.

The chain has TRBV6-2 or TRBV6-3 and TRBJ1-2; D remains unclear. The CDR3 runs to 12 residues. The germline gives CDR1 MNHEY, CDR2 SVGEGT. Between the trimmed V and J ends, which lost 2 bases and 7 bases, there was a span of 8 bases. CDR3 sequence (DNA): TGTGCCAGCAGTTACGACGTTGGTGGCTACACCTTC. It specifies CASSYDVGGYTF.

This clonotype has a count of ten or more. The chain uses TRBV27 and TRBJ1-2; 9 bases fit TRBD1. J was trimmed by 10 bases and V by 0 bases; bases with no gene match: 9. Germline CDR1 and CDR2: MNHEY and SMNVEV (reference sequence). The CDR3 sequence is 15 residues long. Here the CDR3 reads CASSLSKGQGLLYTF. Here the CDR3 DNA reads TGTGCCAGCAGTTTATCGAAGGGACAGGGTCTGCTCTACACCTTC.

The chain combines TRBV9 with TRBJ2-5, with TRBD2 matching 12 bases. J gave up 2 bases and V 4 bases, and 6 bases lay outside the gene matches. CDR1 and CDR2 (germline): SGDLS, YYNGEE. The CDR3 spans 16 residues. The CDR3 loop is CASSPRLAGEQETQYF. CDR3 sequence (DNA): TGTGCCAGCAGCCCAAGACTAGCGGGAGAGCAAGAGACCCAGTACTTC. The variable domain in full, completed from reference TRBV9 and TRBJ2-5, reads DSGVTQTPKHLITATGQRVTLRCSPRSGDLSVYWYQQSLDQGLQFLIQYYNGEERAKGNILERFSAQQFPDLHSELNLSSLELGDSALYFCASSPRLAGEQETQYFGPGTRLLVL.

This clonotype turned up a few times. The chain carries TRBV18 and TRBJ2-5; D unresolved. This CDR3 has 13 amino acids. Germline CDR1 and CDR2: KGHSH and LQKENI. V was shortened by 4 bases and J by 1 base, with 7 bases between the two germline ends. DNA for the CDR3: TGTGCCAGCTCACGGGCGGTCCAAGAGACCCAGTACTTC. Its translation is CASSRAVQETQYF.